This entry lists 27 T cell receptor beta chains sequenced from one sample in a study of human T cells and chemical hapten exposure. TCRdb reprocessed the RACE reads via MiXCR and lists one record per CDR3 protein. In the table there are fewer than 140,000 distinct CDR3 sequences, 9% to 15% of which are singletons. Sample time point: pre-sensitization, week 0. As to treatment: therapeutic diphenylcyclopropenone sensitization with weekly scalp DPC. The input for sequencing was whole blood, taken in connection with sensitization to the hapten diphenylcyclopropenone (DPC). Receptor source: a woman aged 45 to 65 with alopecia areata. Some clones in this sample may be carry-over from other donors' samples.

The J gene is TRBJ2-1, the V gene TRBV28; perhaps D is TRBD1 or TRBD2 (5 bases each). CDR3 length equals 14 residues. V gave up 7 bases and J gave up 2 bases, with 12 bases separating them. Germline V gene data show CDR1 as MDHEN and CDR2 as SYDVKM. The CDR3 DNA is TGTGCCAGCATACGGGACGGCCCCTACAATGAGCAGTTCTTC. Translated: CASIRDGPYNEQFF.

This clonotype was seen only a few times. The rearrangement joins TRBV5-5 to TRBJ2-2; 9 bases are a match to TRBD2. Looked up from germline, CDR1 is SGHKS and CDR2 is YYEKEE (reference sequence). Trimming at V came to 2 bases and at J to 8 bases, leaving 10 bases not matched to a gene. The CDR3 runs to 16 residues. The CDR3 reads CASSFGTSYDLGELFF. CDR3 bases: TGTGCCAGCAGCTTCGGGACTAGCTACGATTTAGGGGAGCTGTTTTTT.

This clonotype was detected ten times or more. V is TRBV4-3 and J is TRBJ2-6; a weak D match, TRBD2 (6 bases). The CDR3 spans 16 residues. Germline loops: CDR1 LGHNA, CDR2 YSLEER. V dropped 2 bases and J dropped 1 base, with 9 bases sitting between them. CDR3 protein: CASSQMEGSGANVLTF. DNA for the CDR3: TGCGCCAGCAGCCAAATGGAGGGGTCTGGGGCCAACGTCCTGACTTTC.

In this sample, this clonotype turned up a few times. This sequence joins TRBV12-3 or TRBV12-4 and TRBJ2-3; perhaps TRBD2 as D (6 bases). There are 13 residues in the CDR3. V lost 6 bases to trimming and J lost 4 bases, with 11 bases between them. The CDR3 here is CASRRGGADTQYF. The CDR3 nucleotides read TGTGCCAGCAGGAGAGGAGGGGCAGATACGCAGTATTTT.

This clonotype showed up just a few times. The CDR3, as DNA: TGTGCCAGCAGTTTCGCCGGGGTAGCGGGGGCTATACACAATGAGCAGTTCTTC. This translates into CASSFAGVAGAIHNEQFF. V and J are TRBV12-3 or TRBV12-4 and TRBJ2-1; 9 nucleotides match TRBD2. V lost 3 bases, J lost 5 bases, and 14 bases stayed unmatched. The CDR3 contains 18 residues.

CDR3 protein: CASSQASSLNTEAFF. The DNA of the CDR3 is TGCGCCAGCAGCCAAGCCTCATCACTGAACACTGAAGCTTTCTTT. This sequence joins TRBV4-1 and TRBJ1-1; no clear D gene. V lost 1 base and J 0 bases, leaving 9 bases between the germline ends. The CDR3 runs to 15 residues. In germline, CDR1 is MGHRA, CDR2 YSYEKL.

There are a few counts of this clonotype. J is TRBJ2-1 and V is TRBV9, with D possibly being TRBD2 (6 bases). Germline V CDR1 and CDR2: SGDLS, YYNGEE. The CDR3 contains 16 residues. Trimming left V 0 bases short and J 2 bases short, with 12 bases between. CDR3 sequence: CASSVGLEGPYNEQFF. The CDR3 DNA reads as TGTGCCAGCAGCGTAGGGTTGGAGGGGCCCTACAATGAGCAGTTCTTC.

The V gene is TRBV2, the J gene TRBJ2-5; 8 nucleotides match TRBD1. V lost 5 bases, J lost 7 bases, and 6 bases stayed unmatched. The CDR3 length is 13 residues. The V gene's germline CDR1 is SNHLY and CDR2 FYNNEI. The CDR3 loop is CASSPDRAGTQYF. The DNA for the CDR3 is TGTGCCAGCAGTCCGGACAGGGCGGGGACCCAGTACTTC.

In its sample, this clonotype was seen a few times. V and J are TRBV27 and TRBJ2-7; D tentatively fits TRBD1 or TRBD2 (5 bases each). CDR3 length equals 14 residues. The germline V and J ends were trimmed by 5 bases and 2 bases, with 13 bases remaining between them. The germline CDR1 and CDR2 sequences are MNHEY and SMNVEV (reference sequence). The CDR3 DNA sequence: TGTGCCAGCAGTCTCCGGGGCAAGACCTACGAGCAGTACTTC. This translates into CASSLRGKTYEQYF.

Ten or more counts support this clonotype. This chain uses TRBV5-1 with TRBJ2-3; 10 positions match TRBD2. With V trimmed by 2 bases and J by 3 bases, 6 bases remained unmatched. The CDR3 loop spans 16 amino acids. In germline, CDR1 is SGHRS, CDR2 YFSETQ. The CDR3 is CASSFGSGGMTDTQYF. The CDR3 bases are TGCGCCAGCAGCTTTGGTAGCGGGGGGATGACAGATACGCAGTATTTT.

This clonotype was seen a handful of times. The chain couples TRBV7-9 to TRBJ1-5, with 7 bases fitting TRBD1. The CDR3 runs to 17 residues. Germline-derived CDR1 and CDR2 are SEHNR and FQNEAQ (reference sequence). V lost 5 bases and J lost 3; bases outside the gene matches: 13. For the CDR3, the DNA is TGTGCCAGCAGCCCCTCCACAGGGGCTGAATACAATCAGCCCCAGCATTTT. Residues: CASSPSTGAEYNQPQHF.

This clonotype was detected a few times. The J gene is TRBJ1-1, the V gene TRBV3-1, with 8 bases aligning to TRBD1. CDR1 and CDR2 (germline): LGHDT, YNNKEL (reference sequence). This CDR3 is built from 14 residues. V lost 3 bases, J lost 4 bases, and 4 bases stayed unmatched. The DNA of the CDR3 is TGTGCCAGCAGCCAGCAGGGGGCGCGCACTGAAGCTTTCTTT. Translated, it gives CASSQQGARTEAFF.

V usage is TRBV29-1 and J usage is TRBJ2-7; D is possibly TRBD1 (5 bases). V was clipped by 7 bases and J by 3 bases, with 10 bases between them. CDR1 and CDR2 from the germline V gene are SQVTM and ANQGSEA. This CDR3 has 11 residues. CDR3 nucleotide sequence: TGCAGCGCGACAGAGAACTACGAGCAGTACTTC. Translated, it gives CSATENYEQYF.

This clonotype was counted a few times. The chain has TRBV28 and TRBJ2-7, with D uncertain. The germline V and J ends were trimmed by 5 bases and 2 bases, with 22 bases remaining between them. The length of the CDR3 is 17 residues. CDR1 and CDR2 from the germline V gene are MDHEN and SYDVKM. The CDR3 sequence: CASSPLSQLSIAYEQYF. Here the CDR3 DNA reads TGTGCCAGCAGTCCCCTTTCGCAGCTATCAATCGCCTACGAGCAGTACTTC.

This clonotype was detected a few times. The chain employs TRBV20-1 and TRBJ2-7; weak D call: TRBD2 (6 bases). The V and J ends lost 6 bases and 6 bases respectively, with 15 bases between them. CDR1 is DFQATT and CDR2 is SNEGSKA in the germline V gene (reference sequence). This CDR3 has 12 amino acids. The CDR3 nucleotides read TGCAGTGCACCCGGGAGTTGGGGCGAGCAGTACTTC. As protein: CSAPGSWGEQYF.

This clonotype occurred a few times. The CDR3, as DNA: TGTGCCAGCAGCTCGGGACCAGATATGAACACTGAAGCTTTCTTT. Translating gives CASSSGPDMNTEAFF. The chain joins TRBV7-2 to TRBJ1-1, with D tentatively TRBD1 (5 bases). Germline V gives CDR1 SGHTA, CDR2 FQGNSA. This CDR3 is built from 15 residues. V was cut by 4 bases and J by 0 bases, with 12 bases left in between. The variable domain in full, with the rest retrieved from reference TRBV7-2 and TRBJ1-1, is GAGVSQSPSNKVTEKGKDVELRCDPISGHTALYWYRQSLGQGLEFLIYFQGNSAPDKSGLPSDRFSAERTGGSVSTLTIQRTQQEDSAVYLCASSSGPDMNTEAFFGQGTRLTVV.

This clonotype was seen only a few times. V gene TRBV7-6 combines with J gene TRBJ1-6; TRBD1 agrees at 10 bases. The CDR3 covers 15 residues. Germline lookup yields CDR1 SGHVS and CDR2 FNYEAQ. J was trimmed by 9 bases and V by 5 bases; bases with no gene match: 7. The CDR3 sequence: CASSLRDRGSSPLHF. CDR3 sequence (DNA): TGTGCCAGCAGCCTCCGGGACAGGGGAAGTTCACCCCTCCACTTT.

This clonotype has only a few counts. The chain is built from TRBV29-1 and TRBJ2-3, with D perhaps matching TRBD1 (5 bases). In germline, CDR1 is SQVTM, CDR2 ANQGSEA. V lost 8 bases and J lost 0, with 12 bases in between. The length of the CDR3 is 13 residues. The CDR3 region has the DNA TGCAGCTTTGGGGCATCTAGCACAGATACGCAGTATTTT. Translation: CSFGASSTDTQYF.

This clonotype was observed a handful of times. The chain couples TRBV20-1 to TRBJ2-7; D call uncertain. Germline CDR1 reads DFQATT; CDR2 reads SNEGSKA (reference sequence). The CDR3 has 13 amino acids. Deletions cut 0 bases from V and 4 bases from J, with 10 bases between. CDR3 DNA: TGCAGTGCTAGAGATGCCTGGGCATACGAGCAGTACTTC. Amino acids: CSARDAWAYEQYF.

This clonotype was counted ten times or more. This chain links TRBV6-2 or TRBV6-3 with TRBJ1-1; 7 bases agree with TRBD1. Germline V CDR1 and CDR2: MNHEY, SVGEGT. The CDR3 has 12 residues. V lost 8 bases to trimming and J lost 4 bases; unmatched junction nucleotides: 4. The CDR3 spells CASEGASTEAFF. The DNA for the CDR3 is TGTGCCAGCGAGGGGGCGAGCACTGAAGCTTTCTTT.

Ten or more counts support this clonotype. The chain recombines TRBV12-3 or TRBV12-4 with TRBJ1-4, with D unclear. Between the trimmed V and J ends, which lost 1 base and 0 bases, there was a span of 12 bases. The CDR3 is 17 amino acids. CDR3 amino acids: CASSLGSEPSTNEKLFF. CDR3 sequence (DNA): TGTGCCAGCAGTTTAGGGTCAGAACCTTCAACTAATGAAAAACTGTTTTTT.

This chain's CDR3 is CASSGQGHRRQYF. The DNA of the CDR3 is TGTGCCAGCAGTGGACAGGGGCACCGTCGGCAGTACTTC. The chain uses TRBV2 and TRBJ2-7; 8 bases align to TRBD1. The V gene end was trimmed by 4 bases and the J gene end by 9 bases; junction bases not matched to a gene: 8. Germline V gene data show CDR1 as SNHLY and CDR2 as FYNNEI. The CDR3 has 13 amino acids.

This clonotype was picked up a small number of times. This chain joins TRBV10-3 and TRBJ2-7; no clear D. In germline, CDR1 is ENHRY, CDR2 SYGVKD. CDR3 length: 14 residues. V was cut by 0 bases and J by 0 bases, with 6 bases left in between. CDR3 sequence (DNA): TGTGCCATCAGTGAGTCTGGCAGCTCCTACGAGCAGTACTTC. Residues: CAISESGSSYEQYF.

At least ten counts were recorded for this clonotype. The chain combines TRBV4-1 with TRBJ1-1; no clear D gene. The V gene's germline CDR1 is MGHRA and CDR2 YSYEKL. The CDR3 totals 15 residues. V was shortened by 1 base and J by 5 bases, with 14 bases between the two germline ends. The CDR3 sequence: CASSQAFRGRTEAFF. The CDR3 nucleotides read TGCGCCAGCAGCCAAGCTTTCCGGGGAAGGACTGAAGCTTTCTTT.

This clonotype was detected a few times. V is TRBV29-1 and J is TRBJ2-7, with no clear D. Germline CDR1 is SQVTM and CDR2 is ANQGSEA. V gave up 6 bases and J gave up 7 bases, with 13 bases separating them. The CDR3 sequence is 11 residues long. CDR3 DNA: TGCAGCGTAGAATGGTATCTTGAGCAGTACTTC. It specifies CSVEWYLEQYF.

This clonotype was detected a few times. The chain couples TRBV2 to TRBJ1-4, with D hard to call. Germline V gene lookup returns CDR1 SNHLY and CDR2 FYNNEI. The CDR3 is 15 residues long. Trimming removed 6 bases from V and 1 base from J, with 12 bases in between. The CDR3 DNA sequence: TGTGCCAGCAGCTCTAATTTTGGAACTAATGAAAAACTGTTTTTT. Amino acid sequence: CASSSNFGTNEKLFF. The full variable domain, completed using reference TRBV2 and TRBJ1-4, is EPEVTQTPSHQVTQMGQEVILRCVPISNHLYFYWYRQILGQKVEFLVSFYNNEISEKSEIFDDQFSVERPDGSNFTLKIRSTKLEDSAMYFCASSSNFGTNEKLFFGSGTQLSVL.

V and J are TRBV3-1 and TRBJ2-7; D tentatively fits TRBD1 or TRBD2 (5 bases each). CDR1 is LGHDT, CDR2 YNNKEL, per germline (reference sequence). This CDR3 is 14 amino acids long. Trimming removed 0 bases at V and 3 bases at J, with 9 bases between. CDR3 region: CASSQERGIYEQYF. The CDR3 nucleotides are TGTGCCAGCAGCCAAGAACGGGGCATCTACGAGCAGTACTTC.